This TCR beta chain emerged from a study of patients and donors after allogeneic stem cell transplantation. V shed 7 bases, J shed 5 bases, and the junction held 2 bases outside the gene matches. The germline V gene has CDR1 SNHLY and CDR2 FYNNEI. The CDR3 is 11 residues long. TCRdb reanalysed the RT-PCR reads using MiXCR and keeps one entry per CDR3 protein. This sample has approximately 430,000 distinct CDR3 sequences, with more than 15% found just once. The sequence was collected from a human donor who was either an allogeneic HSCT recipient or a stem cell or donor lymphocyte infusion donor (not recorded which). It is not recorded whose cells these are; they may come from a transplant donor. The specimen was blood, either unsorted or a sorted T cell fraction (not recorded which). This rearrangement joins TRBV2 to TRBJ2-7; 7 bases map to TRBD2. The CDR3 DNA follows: TGTGCCAGCACCCGGGGGGACGAGCAGTACTTC. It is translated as CASTRGDEQYF.